This is a list of T cell receptor beta chains from one sample in a study of T cell repertoires in cytomegalovirus infection. Which antigens these TCRs recognize remains unknown. MiXCR, run by TCRdb on the reads, gives a single entry per CDR3 protein. The sample includes about 920,000 distinct CDR3 sequences, 30% to 40% seen only once; the top ten take more than 13%. The material sequenced was cultured CD8+ T cells from PBMCs, taken from culture after CMV antigen stimulation. Receptors originate from a human donor in good health (CMV status not recorded). Some clones in this sample may be carry-over from other donors' samples. Both conserved end residues are part of each CDR3. Each record gives: CDR3 DNA, CDR3 protein, V gene, D gene, J gene, clone size. D genes are given only for firm matches. Rows give clone size only sometimes, using once, few, many, or a class for an expanded clone.

CDR3 DNA: TGTGCCAGCAGCTTGCTTATCCTGAACACTGAAGCTTTCTTT; CDR3 protein: CASSLLILNTEAFF; V gene: TRBV7-2; D gene: .; J gene: TRBJ1-1; clone size: many
CDR3 DNA: TGTGCCAGCAGTTTATACCCGGGGAGTTTGGCTGGCTACACCTTC; CDR3 protein: CASSLYPGSLAGYTF; V gene: TRBV27; D gene: .; J gene: TRBJ1-2; clone size: .
CDR3 DNA: TGTGCCAGCAGCTTTGGGGACGAACAGGCCGTAAGGAACACCGGGGAGCTGTTTTTT; CDR3 protein: CASSFGDEQAVRNTGELFF; V gene: TRBV7-6; D gene: .; J gene: TRBJ2-2; clone size: many
CDR3 DNA: TGTGCCAGCAGTCCAACACTCGGGACAGCTAACTATGGCTACACCTTC; CDR3 protein: CASSPTLGTANYGYTF; V gene: TRBV12-3/TRBV12-4; D gene: TRBD1; J gene: TRBJ1-2; clone size: .
CDR3 DNA: TGTGCCAGCAGCCAAGAAACGAGTGGGCACCCCTATGGCTACACCTTC; CDR3 protein: CASSQETSGHPYGYTF; V gene: TRBV14; D gene: .; J gene: TRBJ1-2; clone size: few
CDR3 DNA: TGTGCCAGCTCAAGAGGGGAGGGGAGCACAGATACGCAGTATTTT; CDR3 protein: CASSRGEGSTDTQYF; V gene: TRBV18; D gene: TRBD2; J gene: TRBJ2-3; clone size: .
CDR3 DNA: TGTGCCAGCAGCCATCCTAGGAGCGGGGGGGCCTTAGTACGAGAGACCCAGTACTTC; CDR3 protein: CASSHPRSGGALVRETQYF; V gene: TRBV7-6; D gene: TRBD2; J gene: TRBJ2-5; clone size: .
CDR3 DNA: TGTGCCAGTAGGGCCGGGTCCTACTCCTACAATGAGCAGTTCTTC; CDR3 protein: CASRAGSYSYNEQFF; V gene: TRBV19; D gene: .; J gene: TRBJ2-1; clone size: .
CDR3 DNA: TGTGCCAGCAGGGCTTTATACGAGCAGTACTTC; CDR3 protein: CASRALYEQYF; V gene: TRBV6-1; D gene: .; J gene: TRBJ2-7; clone size: few
CDR3 DNA: TGTGCCAGCAGTACGATACCAGGTACCGGGGAGCTGTTTTTT; CDR3 protein: CASSTIPGTGELFF; V gene: TRBV12-3/TRBV12-4; D gene: .; J gene: TRBJ2-2; clone size: many
CDR3 DNA: TGTGCCAGCAGCGCCTCCGGGACAGACAATCAGCCCCAGCATTTT; CDR3 protein: CASSASGTDNQPQHF; V gene: TRBV7-9; D gene: TRBD1; J gene: TRBJ1-5; clone size: .
CDR3 DNA: TGTGCCAGCAGTTTTAGAAAATACGATCCGACAGGGAGGCCAAATGAGCAGTTCTTC; CDR3 protein: CASSFRKYDPTGRPNEQFF; V gene: TRBV27; D gene: .; J gene: TRBJ2-1; clone size: once
CDR3 DNA: TGTGCTAGTGGTTTGAAGACAGGGGGACCCATTAACTATGGCTACACCTTC; CDR3 protein: CASGLKTGGPINYGYTF; V gene: TRBV12-5; D gene: TRBD1; J gene: TRBJ1-2; clone size: .
CDR3 DNA: TGTGCCACCCGAGGGGGGGGGTATTTGGAAGGCACTGAAGCTTTCTTT; CDR3 protein: CATRGGGYLEGTEAFF; V gene: TRBV6-6; D gene: .; J gene: TRBJ1-1; clone size: .
CDR3 DNA: TGTGCCAGCAGCTTGGGGACACTTCCCGGGGAGCTGTTTTTT; CDR3 protein: CASSLGTLPGELFF; V gene: TRBV9; D gene: .; J gene: TRBJ2-2; clone size: few
CDR3 DNA: TGTGCCAGCAGTTTGACACGTGTGGATGAGCAGTTCTTC; CDR3 protein: CASSLTRVDEQFF; V gene: TRBV27; D gene: .; J gene: TRBJ2-1; clone size: .
CDR3 DNA: TGTGCCAGCAGCTTGGGTCGGGACACCTTCTACGAGCAGTACTTC; CDR3 protein: CASSLGRDTFYEQYF; V gene: TRBV5-4; D gene: .; J gene: TRBJ2-7; clone size: .
CDR3 DNA: TGTGCCAGCAGTGAAGTGGTCCAACAGCCTGGAAACACCATATATTTT; CDR3 protein: CASSEVVQQPGNTIYF; V gene: TRBV6-1; D gene: .; J gene: TRBJ1-3; clone size: .
CDR3 DNA: TGTGCCAGCTCCAGGACAGGCCTGAACACCGGGGAGCTGTTTTTT; CDR3 protein: CASSRTGLNTGELFF; V gene: TRBV9; D gene: TRBD1; J gene: TRBJ2-2; clone size: .
CDR3 DNA: TGCAGTGCTCAACTCGGGCTGGATGCCTCCTACGAGCAGTACTTC; CDR3 protein: CSAQLGLDASYEQYF; V gene: TRBV20-1; D gene: .; J gene: TRBJ2-7; clone size: .
CDR3 DNA: TGTGCCAGCAGTGACGGGGTAGGGGCCAAAAACATTCAGTACTTC; CDR3 protein: CASSDGVGAKNIQYF; V gene: TRBV6-1; D gene: .; J gene: TRBJ2-4; clone size: few
CDR3 DNA: TGTGCCAGCAGCTTAGTAGGGACAGGGTATGAGACCCAGTACTTC; CDR3 protein: CASSLVGTGYETQYF; V gene: TRBV7-2; D gene: TRBD1; J gene: TRBJ2-5; clone size: many
CDR3 DNA: TGCGCCAGCAGCTTGGGGGACAGGGATCAGCCCCAGCATTTT; CDR3 protein: CASSLGDRDQPQHF; V gene: TRBV5-1; D gene: TRBD1; J gene: TRBJ1-5; clone size: .
CDR3 DNA: TGCGCCAGCAGCCAAGAGCCCTACGAGCAGTACTTC; CDR3 protein: CASSQEPYEQYF; V gene: TRBV4-1; D gene: .; J gene: TRBJ2-7; clone size: .
CDR3 DNA: TGTGCCAGCAGCATCGGGACACCTAGCTCCTACGAGCAGTACTTC; CDR3 protein: CASSIGTPSSYEQYF; V gene: TRBV5-6; D gene: .; J gene: TRBJ2-7; clone size: .
CDR3 DNA: TGCGCCAGCAGCCCGCTGGGACAGGGACTCTCTGGGGCCAACGTCCTGACTTTC; CDR3 protein: CASSPLGQGLSGANVLTF; V gene: TRBV4-3; D gene: TRBD1; J gene: TRBJ2-6; clone size: .
CDR3 DNA: TGTGCCAGCAGTGAAGCGCTTCGGTACCAGGGGGGTGGGAGCAGCCCCTACAATGAGCAGTTCTTC; CDR3 protein: CASSEALRYQGGGSSPYNEQFF; V gene: TRBV2; D gene: .; J gene: TRBJ2-1; clone size: few
CDR3 DNA: TGTGCCAGCAGCCCCGTGATGGGGGGCGGGGAGCTGTTTTTT; CDR3 protein: CASSPVMGGGELFF; V gene: TRBV7-9; D gene: .; J gene: TRBJ2-2; clone size: few
CDR3 DNA: TGTGCCAGTAGTCCCCGAACAGGGGGACAGAACACTGAAGCTTTCTTT; CDR3 protein: CASSPRTGGQNTEAFF; V gene: TRBV19; D gene: TRBD1; J gene: TRBJ1-1; clone size: few